These 5 T cell receptor beta chains were all obtained from the same sample, sequenced in a study of blood T cell repertoires in COVID-19. Assay: immunoSEQ multiplex PCR; the TCRdb copy retains only in-frame clones and omits some. The sample has under 200,000 clones; about four fifths are singletons. Material: PBMCs or T cells enriched from blood (not recorded which). These receptors all stem from a woman in her forties or fifties in a cohort exposed to, infected with or recovered from COVID-19 (not recorded which).

V gene TRBV28 combines with J gene TRBJ2-5, with a weak D call TRBD1 (5 bases). The V and J ends lost 10 bases and 9 bases respectively, with 15 bases between them. This CDR3 is 11 amino acids long. The germline CDR1 and CDR2 sequences are MDHEN and SYDVKM. CDR3 amino acids: CAKGPRRPQYF. The CDR3 DNA sequence: TGTGCCAAGGGGCCCCGCCGTCCCCAGTACTTC.

CDR3 protein: CASSVGGADTIYF. CDR3 DNA sequence: TGTGCCAGCAGCGTAGGTGGGGCAGACACCATATATTTT. V is TRBV9 and J is TRBJ1-3; tentative D call: TRBD1 (5 bases). Germline values: CDR1 SGDLS, CDR2 YYNGEE. This CDR3 region has 13 residues. Trimming removed 0 bases at V and 8 bases at J, with 9 bases between.

The genes are TRBV5-1 and TRBJ2-4; 10 nucleotides line up with TRBD1. CDR3 length: 16 residues. Germline CDR1 is SGHRS and CDR2 is YFSETQ. J was trimmed by 3 bases and V by 4 bases; bases with no gene match: 7. CDR3 nucleotides: TGCGCCAGCAGCCCCGGGACAGGGGATGTCAAAAACATTCAGTACTTC. Protein: CASSPGTGDVKNIQYF.

The J gene is TRBJ1-1, the V gene TRBV14, with D perhaps matching TRBD1 (6 bases). This CDR3 spans 14 amino acids. V was cut by 4 bases and J by 1 base, with 10 bases left in between. CDR1 and CDR2 (germline): SGHDN, FVKESK. The DNA for the CDR3 is TGTGCCAGCAGCCTCATACAGGGGAACACTGAAGCTTTCTTT. Amino acids: CASSLIQGNTEAFF.

This clone was picked up a small number of times. J is TRBJ2-5 and V is TRBV11-3; TRBD1 agrees at 10 bases. Germline lookup yields CDR1 SGHNT and CDR2 YENEEA. J gave up 2 bases and V 4 bases, and 4 bases lay outside the gene matches. The CDR3 covers 15 residues. The CDR3 coding sequence is TGTGCCAGCAGCTCGGCGGGACAGGGGCAAGAGACCCAGTACTTC. Its protein is CASSSAGQGQETQYF.